The 2 T cell receptor beta chains given below trace back to one sample, sequenced in a study of CD8 T cells in ankylosing spondylitis. Each CDR3 protein is one row after TCRdb ran MiXCR on the 5' RACE reads. This table holds under 150,000 distinct CDR3 sequences, 11% found once. The sequenced material came from blood, either unsorted or a sorted T cell fraction (not recorded which). These receptors were obtained from a female donor with ankylosing spondylitis or in good health (not recorded which).

This clonotype was seen many times. This chain's CDR3 is CAWNADMNTEAFF. DNA for the CDR3: TGTGCCTGGAATGCCGACATGAACACTGAAGCTTTCTTT. V and J are TRBV30 and TRBJ1-1; D remains ambiguous. V lost 4 bases, J lost 0 bases, and 9 bases lay in between. Germline V gives CDR1 GTSNPN, CDR2 SVGIG (reference sequence). The CDR3 runs to 13 residues. The complete variable domain, with remaining parts taken from reference TRBV30 and TRBJ1-1, reads SQTIHQWPATLVQPVGSPLSLECTVEGTSNPNLYWYRQAAGRGLQLLFYSVGIGQISSEVPQNLSASRPQDRQFILSSKKLLLSDSGFYLCAWNADMNTEAFFGQGTRLTVV.

This clonotype has a count of ten or more. The J gene is TRBJ2-1, the V gene TRBV11-2; 12 positions match TRBD2. The CDR3 is 18 amino acids. Trimming removed 2 bases from V and 9 bases from J; junction bases left unmatched: 14. Germline loops: CDR1 SGHAT, CDR2 FQNNGV. The CDR3 spells CASSLTSGRPSIGGEQFF. CDR3 DNA sequence: TGTGCCAGCAGCTTAACTAGCGGGAGGCCATCAATCGGCGGTGAGCAGTTCTTC.